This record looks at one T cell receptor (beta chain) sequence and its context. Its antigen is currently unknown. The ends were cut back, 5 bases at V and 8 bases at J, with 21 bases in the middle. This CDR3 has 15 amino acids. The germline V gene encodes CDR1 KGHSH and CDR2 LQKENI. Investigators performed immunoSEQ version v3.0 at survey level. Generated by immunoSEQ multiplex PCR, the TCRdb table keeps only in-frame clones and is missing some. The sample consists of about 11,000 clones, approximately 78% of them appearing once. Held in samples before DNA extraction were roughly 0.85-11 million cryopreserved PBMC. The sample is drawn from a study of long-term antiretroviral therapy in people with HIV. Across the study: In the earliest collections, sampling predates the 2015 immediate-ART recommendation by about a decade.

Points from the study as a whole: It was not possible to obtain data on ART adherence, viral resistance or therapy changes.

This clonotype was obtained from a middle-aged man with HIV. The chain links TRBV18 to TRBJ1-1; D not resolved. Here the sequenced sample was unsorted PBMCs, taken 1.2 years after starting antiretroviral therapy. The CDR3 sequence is CASSSHPDNRAEAFF. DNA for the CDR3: TGTGCCAGCTCATCACACCCCGACAATAGGGCAGAAGCTTTCTTT.